A single T cell receptor (beta chain) is shown here with its context. The antigen remains undetermined. These data belong to a study of T cell responses to AZD1222 COVID-19 vaccine. Study results and limitations: At baseline, just five to seven AZD1222 recipients tested seropositive. Sampling that yielded the repertoires occurred only after the peak T cell response. Clonal diversity was possibly underestimated, and white British individuals and females predominated among donors.

Clones were read by immunoSEQ multiplex PCR, and TCRdb kept only the in-frame ones, dropping some. Here the sample spans over 85,000 clones, about 85% being singletons. With 4 bases removed from V and 5 bases from J, the gap between germline ends came to 18 bases. Germline assignment: CDR1 SGDLS and CDR2 YYNGEE. The CDR3 runs to 15 residues. The TCR was taken from an adult in good health. This chain links TRBV9 with TRBJ1-2; a weak D match, TRBD1 (6 bases). Sample: peripheral blood, taken on day 0 of AZD1222 vaccination. Here the CDR3 DNA reads TGTGCCAGCAGCCCCCGGCAGGGGAGTGTTTATGGCTACACCTTC. It codes for CASSPRQGSVYGYTF.